This T cell receptor (beta chain) was identified in a study of T cell repertoires in cytomegalovirus infection. In the study overall: Indications of both CMV infection and matching HLA type were provided by public TCR beta signatures. Notes on the study in general: Using cumulative public TCR beta family frequency, the authors identified those who carried CMV together with the relevant HLA. There were HLA-C-restricted CMV-specific TCR beta clonotypes dominating the ex vivo response.

TCRdb ran MiXCR on the reads and lists one entry per CDR3 protein. The sample has under 200,000 distinct CDR3 sequences; roughly 9.8% are singletons. Concerning this clonotype itself: Its specificity is unknown.

Trimming removed 3 bases from V and 5 bases from J, with 22 bases in between. The germline CDR1 and CDR2 sequences are MDHEN and SYDVKM. This CDR3 is built from 17 residues. The J gene is TRBJ1-1, the V gene TRBV28; D is perhaps TRBD1 (5 bases). Sequenced: PBMCs. This TCR was recovered from a human donor in good health (CMV status not recorded). Some clones in this sample may be carry-over from other donors' samples. The CDR3 DNA reads TGTGCCAGCAGTTTGGCCGATGCCTCTAGGGGAGGTACTGAAGCTTTCTTT. Translation: CASSLADASRGGTEAFF.